Listed below are T cell receptor beta chains from one sample, sequenced in a study of CD8 T cells in Susac syndrome. TCRdb called the immunoSEQ multiplex PCR reads again in MiXCR, with one record for every CDR3 protein. This table has about 400,000 distinct CDR3 sequences, more than 80% appearing once. Sequencing input: CD8+ T cells from PBMCs. Receptors were obtained from a human donor with multiple sclerosis. Both conserved end residues are part of each CDR3. D genes are given only for firm matches. Not all rows give a size; the values are once, few, many and, for expanded clones, a class.

TRBV24-1	TRBJ2-7	TRBD1	-	CATSGALTGGYEQYF	TGTGCCACCAGTGGGGCCTTGACAGGGGGCTACGAGCAGTACTTC
TRBV5-1	TRBJ2-3	TRBD2	-	CASSSGLALAGDTQYF	TGCGCCAGCAGCTCGGGACTAGCGTTAGCGGGAGATACGCAGTATTTT
TRBV4-1	TRBJ2-3	TRBD1	-	CASSQTGSTQYF	TGCGCCAGCAGCCAGACAGGGTCTACGCAGTATTTT
TRBV4-1	TRBJ2-3	-	-	CASTPDEATQYF	TGCGCCAGCACCCCGGACGAGGCTACGCAGTATTTT
TRBV10-3	TRBJ2-1	TRBD1	-	CAIRETGAPYNEQFF	TGTGCCATCAGGGAAACAGGGGCCCCATACAATGAGCAGTTCTTC
TRBV5-1	TRBJ2-7	-	once	CASSFSKIPLFEQYF	TGCGCCAGCAGCTTTAGTAAGATTCCACTTTTCGAGCAGTACTTC
TRBV6-5	TRBJ1-1	-	-	CASSYRGSGTEAFF	TGTGCCAGCAGTTACCGTGGTAGCGGAACTGAAGCTTTCTTT
TRBV5-4	TRBJ2-2	-	-	CASSLETDTGELFF	TGTGCCAGCAGCTTGGAGACGGACACCGGGGAGCTGTTTTTT
TRBV20-1	TRBJ2-5	TRBD2	-	CSARDGRETQYF	TGCAGTGCTCGGGACGGGAGGGAGACCCAGTACTTC
TRBV5-6	TRBJ1-4	TRBD1	-	CASSTLGQDVNEKLFF	TGTGCCAGCAGCACGTTAGGACAGGACGTAAATGAAAAACTGTTTTTT
TRBV7-9	TRBJ2-7	TRBD1	-	CASSSDDRENYEQYF	TGTGCCAGCAGCTCAGATGACAGGGAGAACTACGAGCAGTACTTC
TRBV27	TRBJ2-5	-	-	CASSSFGMSQETQYF	TGTGCCAGCAGTTCATTCGGGATGTCCCAAGAGACCCAGTACTTC
TRBV12-3/TRBV12-4	TRBJ2-5	TRBD2	-	CASSSGGLAGWERTETQYF	TGTGCCAGCAGCTCCGGCGGACTAGCGGGCTGGGAGCGGACGGAGACCCAGTACTTC
TRBV7-3	TRBJ2-3	TRBD2	-	CAGSWDGRGTDTQYF	TGTGCCGGCAGCTGGGACGGGAGGGGCACAGATACGCAGTATTTT
TRBV6-5	TRBJ2-7	TRBD2	few	CASSLRGGEDEQYF	TGTGCCAGCAGTTTACGGGGGGGAGAAGACGAGCAGTACTTC
TRBV12-5	TRBJ1-1	TRBD1	-	CASGADRVGTEAFF	TGTGCTAGTGGTGCCGACAGGGTGGGCACTGAAGCTTTCTTT
TRBV10-2	TRBJ2-5	TRBD2	-	CASQRTSGGTGETQYF	TGCGCCAGCCAGAGGACTAGCGGGGGGACGGGAGAGACCCAGTACTTC
TRBV6-2/TRBV6-3	TRBJ2-7	-	-	CASSYIRQGTNEQYF	TGTGCCAGCAGTTACATTAGGCAGGGAACCAACGAGCAGTACTTC
TRBV28	TRBJ1-5	-	-	CASSLGQSDQPQHF	TGTGCCAGCAGTTTGGGGCAGAGTGATCAGCCCCAGCATTTT
TRBV5-1	TRBJ2-7	TRBD1	-	CASSGGTEGNYEQYF	TGCGCCAGCAGCGGTGGGACAGAGGGGAACTACGAGCAGTACTTC
TRBV27	TRBJ2-7	-	-	CASSLSPSESYEQYF	TGTGCCAGCAGTTTATCCCCGTCAGAGTCCTACGAGCAGTACTTC
TRBV29-1	TRBJ2-1	TRBD2	-	CSGVLAGYNEQFF	TGCAGCGGCGTACTAGCGGGGTACAATGAGCAGTTCTTC
TRBV20-1	TRBJ1-1	-	-	CSGIARNTEAFF	TGCAGTGGTATCGCGAGGAACACTGAAGCTTTCTTT
TRBV3-1	TRBJ2-5	TRBD2	-	CASSPGGGEETQYF	TGTGCCAGCAGCCCCGGGGGGGGAGAGGAGACCCAGTACTTC
TRBV20-1	TRBJ2-7	-	few	CSARPRGSYEQYF	TGCAGTGCTAGACCCAGGGGCTCCTACGAGCAGTACTTC
TRBV4-1	TRBJ2-5	-	once	CASSQGTGSSETQYF	TGCGCCAGCAGCCAAGGGACGGGGAGTTCAGAGACCCAGTACTTC
TRBV27	TRBJ1-2	-	-	CASSSLGFSYGYTF	TGTGCCAGCAGTTCCCTAGGATTTTCCTATGGCTACACCTTC
TRBV5-6	TRBJ1-3	-	-	CASSIGTDRWAGNTIYF	TGTGCCAGCAGCATAGGAACAGATCGGTGGGCTGGAAACACCATATATTTT
TRBV10-2	TRBJ2-5	-	-	CASSKHKPWGETQYF	TGCGCCAGCAGTAAACACAAGCCCTGGGGAGAGACCCAGTACTTC
TRBV5-5	TRBJ2-7	TRBD1	-	CASSLSRDRTYEQYF	TGTGCCAGCAGCTTGTCTCGGGACAGGACCTACGAGCAGTACTTC
TRBV27	TRBJ2-1	-	-	CASSSPGSNEQFF	TGTGCCAGCAGTTCCCCTGGCTCCAATGAGCAGTTCTTC
TRBV4-1	TRBJ2-1	-	-	CASSQGALYNEQFF	TGCGCCAGCAGCCAAGGGGCCTTGTACAATGAGCAGTTCTTC
TRBV30	TRBJ1-4	-	-	CAWSVKINEKLFF	TGTGCCTGGAGTGTCAAGATAAATGAAAAACTGTTTTTT
TRBV5-4	TRBJ2-2	TRBD2	-	CASSFKLAATGELFF	TGTGCCAGCAGCTTTAAACTAGCGGCCACCGGGGAGCTGTTTTTT
TRBV6-5	TRBJ2-2	-	-	CASSYEREITGELLF	TGTGCCAGCAGTTACGAACGGGAGATCACCGGGGAGCTGCTTTTT
TRBV12-3/TRBV12-4	TRBJ1-2	-	-	CASRPGSGDYGYTF	TGTGCCAGCAGGCCTGGGTCCGGAGACTATGGCTACACCTTC
TRBV4-1	TRBJ1-2	-	-	CASSQSRQGRDYGYTF	TGCGCCAGCAGCCAATCAAGGCAGGGGCGAGACTATGGCTACACCTTC
TRBV6-2/TRBV6-3	TRBJ2-1	TRBD2	-	CASSYSLGLAGDEQFF	TGTGCCAGCAGTTACTCTCTCGGGCTAGCGGGAGATGAGCAGTTCTTC
TRBV28	TRBJ1-1	-	few	CASSPWGETEAFF	TGTGCCAGCAGCCCCTGGGGGGAGACTGAAGCTTTCTTT
TRBV2	TRBJ1-6	-	-	CASSEGGDLNSPLHF	TGTGCCAGCAGTGAAGGAGGGGACCTGAATTCACCCCTCCACTTT